This T cell receptor (beta chain) was captured in a study of cytomegalovirus exposure and HLA in healthy donors. Study at large: Earlier work reported approximately 110 million unique TCR beta sequences from 170 million or so T cells. Study conclusions and caveats: Excluded were some V segments that proved indistinguishable, including TRBV6-2 and TRBV6-3. With high specificity and sensitivity, the classifier reportedly diagnosed cytomegalovirus status.

V gave up 4 bases and J gave up 0 bases, with 13 bases separating them. CDR1 MDHEN and CDR2 SYDVKM come from the germline V gene. CDR3 length equals 16 residues. It was with 60 Vbeta and 13 Jbeta primers that the PCR ran. Clones were read by immunoSEQ multiplex PCR, and TCRdb kept only the in-frame ones, dropping some. The data show approximately 76,000 clones, roughly two thirds seen once. As to this clone: Antigen: not known.

The source material was PBMCs. The chain joins TRBV28 to TRBJ1-3; D unclear. The receptor was derived from a woman in her 40s in good health and CMV-seropositive. In DNA, the CDR3 is TGTGCCAGCAGTTCCCCGTCAGGCAGCTCTGGAAACACCATATATTTT. It encodes CASSSPSGSSGNTIYF.